Following are 10 T cell receptor beta chains from one sample sequenced in a study of cytomegalovirus exposure and HLA in healthy donors. PCR used 60 Vbeta primers and 13 Jbeta primers. The protocol was immunoSEQ multiplex PCR, while the TCRdb copy is restricted to in-frame clones and leaves out a portion. The repertoire has 170,000 or so clones, 60% to 85% of them found once; the top ten carry 2.9%. Sequencing was performed on PBMCs. Receptors originate from a male donor in good health and CMV-seronegative.

The chain carries TRBV27 and TRBJ2-7; tentative D call: TRBD2 (6 bases). Germline values: CDR1 MNHEY, CDR2 SMNVEV (reference sequence). Trimming pared 4 bases from V and 1 base from J, leaving 8 bases between. The CDR3 sequence is 13 residues long. CDR3 amino acids: CASSSGRSYEQYF. CDR3 sequence (DNA): TGTGCCAGCAGTTCTGGGAGGTCCTACGAGCAGTACTTC.

The chain joins TRBV30 to TRBJ2-1; 10 positions agree with TRBD2. CDR1 and CDR2 from the germline V gene are GTSNPN and SVGIG (reference sequence). V shed 0 bases and J 5 bases; nucleotides not matched to a gene: 10. This CDR3 has 17 amino acids. Here the CDR3 reads CAWSVILSSGSHNEQFF. Here the CDR3 DNA reads TGTGCCTGGAGTGTAATCCTATCTAGCGGGAGCCACAATGAGCAGTTCTTC. Full variable domain (missing parts from reference TRBV30 and TRBJ2-1): SQTIHQWPATLVQPVGSPLSLECTVEGTSNPNLYWYRQAAGRGLQLLFYSVGIGQISSEVPQNLSASRPQDRQFILSSKKLLLSDSGFYLCAWSVILSSGSHNEQFFGPGTRLTVL.

The chain recombines TRBV30 with TRBJ2-7; D might be TRBD2 (6 bases). CDR3 length: 13 residues. CDR1 is GTSNPN, CDR2 SVGIG, per germline (reference sequence). Trimming removed 3 bases at V and 3 bases at J, with 12 bases between. CDR3 nucleotides: TGTGCCTGGAGCCGGGGGATCCGCTACGAGCAGTACTTC. Residues: CAWSRGIRYEQYF.

The rearrangement joins TRBV6-6 to TRBJ1-3; no clear D gene. The ends were cut back, 4 bases at V and 0 bases at J, with 7 bases in the middle. Looked up from germline, CDR1 is MNHNY and CDR2 is SVGAGI (reference sequence). This CDR3 comprises 14 residues. CDR3 sequence reads: CASSFMSSGNTIYF. CDR3 coding DNA: TGTGCCAGCAGTTTCATGAGCTCTGGAAACACCATATATTTT.

The chain joins TRBV6-6 to TRBJ2-5, with TRBD2 identical over 9 bases. The better agreement between TRBJ2-7 and the DNA end casts doubt on the J call. Germline-derived CDR1 and CDR2 are MNHNY and SVGAGI (reference sequence). This CDR3 is 15 amino acids long. The CDR3 here is CASRTSAGGLYEQYF. The CDR3 coding sequence is TGTGCCAGCAGAACCTCTGCGGGGGGGCTGTACGAGCAGTACTTC.

This chain links TRBV4-3 with TRBJ2-1; no clear D gene. Trimming removed 1 base at V and 8 bases at J, with 9 bases between. The CDR3 covers 13 residues. Germline lookup yields CDR1 LGHNA and CDR2 YSLEER. CDR3 in amino acids: CASSQGRVYEQFF. The CDR3 DNA sequence: TGCGCCAGCAGCCAAGGTCGGGTTTATGAGCAGTTCTTC.

A single count supports this clone. The genes are TRBV5-1 and TRBJ1-2, with D perhaps TRBD1 (6 bases). V gave up 4 bases and J gave up 0 bases, with 13 bases separating them. The CDR3 runs 15 residues. Germline V gene lookup returns CDR1 SGHRS and CDR2 YFSETQ. The CDR3 reads CASSAGQRTNYGYTF. The CDR3 bases are TGCGCCAGCAGCGCCGGACAGAGAACTAACTATGGCTACACCTTC.

The gene calls are TRBV7-6 and TRBJ2-1; D might be TRBD2 (6 bases). Germline CDR1 and CDR2: SGHVS and FNYEAQ. Deletions cut 5 bases from V and 11 bases from J, with 16 bases between. The CDR3 length is 13 residues. The CDR3, as DNA: TGTGCCAGCAGCGCGGCGGGACCCCCTCAGCAGTTCTTC. Protein: CASSAAGPPQQFF. The variable domain in full, completed from reference TRBV7-6 and TRBJ2-1, reads GAGVSQSPRYKVTKRGQDVALRCDPISGHVSLYWYRQALGQGPEFLTYFNYEAQQDKSGLPNDRFSAERPEGSISTLTIQRTEQRDSAMYRCASSAAGPPQQFFGPGTRLTVL.

The chain couples TRBV12-2 to TRBJ2-1; TRBD2, as called in the table, went unchecked against the DNA. TRBV12-2 is a recognized pseudogene. This CDR3 is 17 amino acids long. The CDR3: CASRFTNSGRARGKQFF. The CDR3 coding sequence is TGTGCAAGTCGCTTCACTAATAGCGGGAGGGCCCGCGGGAAGCAGTTCTTC.

The chain employs TRBV19 and TRBJ1-5; unclear D gene. V was cut by 6 bases and J by 7 bases, with 16 bases left in between. This CDR3 spans 14 amino acids. Germline CDR1 LNHDA, CDR2 SQIVND (reference sequence). The CDR3 reads CASSEGRYGQPQHF. The DNA of the CDR3 is TGTGCCAGTAGCGAGGGCAGGTACGGACAGCCCCAGCATTTT.